The 8 T cell receptor beta chains in this list originate from one sample, sequenced in a study of T cell responses to AZD1222 COVID-19 vaccine. The method was immunoSEQ multiplex PCR; TCRdb's version includes in-frame clones alone and lacks a portion of them. The repertoire has approximately 120,000 clones, 90% of them found once; the top ten carry around 7.2%. Sequencing was performed on peripheral blood, taken on day 0 of AZD1222 vaccination. The receptors stem from an adult in good health.

The chain employs TRBV12-3 or TRBV12-4 and TRBJ2-1; D ambiguous. Trimming removed 6 bases from V and 5 bases from J, with 11 bases in between. This CDR3 contains 13 residues. CDR3 sequence reads: CASSRADHNEQFF. The CDR3 DNA reads TGTGCCAGCAGCCGGGCTGACCACAATGAGCAGTTCTTC.

The genes are TRBV2 and TRBJ1-2, with D possibly TRBD1 on 5 matching bases. With 1 base removed from V and 3 bases from J, the gap between germline ends came to 12 bases. This CDR3 spans 15 amino acids. Germline V gene data show CDR1 as SNHLY and CDR2 as FYNNEI. The CDR3 sequence: CASSEGDWRYYGYTF. The CDR3 DNA follows: TGTGCCAGCAGTGAAGGGGACTGGAGATACTATGGCTACACCTTC.

The chain has TRBV19 and TRBJ1-5, with D possibly TRBD1 on 5 matching bases. Germline lookup yields CDR1 LNHDA and CDR2 SQIVND (reference sequence). V was shortened by 6 bases and J by 0 bases, with 12 bases between the two germline ends. The CDR3 has 15 amino acids. CDR3 sequence: CASSFRGGSNQPQHF. The DNA for the CDR3 is TGTGCCAGTAGCTTCCGGGGGGGTAGCAATCAGCCCCAGCATTTT.

The gene calls are TRBV7-9 and TRBJ2-7, with TRBD1 matching 8 bases. Germline V gene lookup returns CDR1 SEHNR and CDR2 FQNEAQ (reference sequence). V lost 5 bases and J lost 5; bases outside the gene matches: 11. This CDR3 comprises 15 residues. The CDR3 DNA reads as TGTGCCAGCAGCATCGACAGGGGCGTCCCCCACGAGCAGTACTTC. Translating gives CASSIDRGVPHEQYF.

V usage is TRBV7-2 and J usage is TRBJ2-7, with TRBD1 as a possible D gene (6 bases). V lost 1 base and J lost 0, with 10 bases in between. The germline V gene has CDR1 SGHTA and CDR2 FQGNSA. The CDR3 has 15 amino acids. The DNA for the CDR3 is TGTGCCAGCAGCTTAGGCAGGGGTCTCTCCTACGAGCAGTACTTC. It encodes CASSLGRGLSYEQYF. Full variable domain (outside the CDR3, taken from reference TRBV7-2 and TRBJ2-7): GAGVSQSPSNKVTEKGKDVELRCDPISGHTALYWYRQSLGQGLEFLIYFQGNSAPDKSGLPSDRFSAERTGGSVSTLTIQRTQQEDSAVYLCASSLGRGLSYEQYFGPGTRLTVT.

V gene TRBV18 combines with J gene TRBJ1-1; D is unresolved. Germline V lookup: CDR1 KGHSH, CDR2 LQKENI. The CDR3 contains 13 residues. V lost 5 bases and J lost 1, with 8 bases in between. The CDR3 is CASSSLRNTEAFF. The CDR3 nucleotides read TGTGCCAGCTCATCCTTAAGGAACACTGAAGCTTTCTTT. Using reference TRBV18 and TRBJ1-1 for the parts outside the CDR3, the full variable domain is NAGVMQNPRHLVRRRGQEARLRCSPMKGHSHVYWYRQLPEEGLKFMVYLQKENIIDESGMPKERFSAEFPKEGPSILRIQQVVRGDSAAYFCASSSLRNTEAFFGQGTRLTVV.

Points on this clone: Other DNA sequences from this sample encode an identical CDR3 as well. The CDR3 bases are TGCGCCAGCAGCTCAGGGACAGGGCGGGAGACCCAGTACTTC. Its translation is CASSSGTGRETQYF. The chain uses TRBV5-1 and TRBJ2-5; TRBD1 matches 9 bases. Trimming removed 3 bases from V and 5 bases from J; junction bases left unmatched: 5. The germline V gene has CDR1 SGHRS and CDR2 YFSETQ. The CDR3 extends over 14 amino acids.

This clone occurred once. This chain connects TRBV28 to TRBJ2-3; 16 bases match TRBD2. Germline CDR1 is MDHEN and CDR2 is SYDVKM. V shed 6 bases and J 9 bases; nucleotides not matched to a gene: 21. This CDR3 comprises 20 residues. CDR3 in amino acids: CASSRTGMGLAGGPTRTQYF. For the CDR3, the DNA is TGTGCCAGCAGCAGAACAGGGATGGGACTAGCGGGAGGGCCAACGAGGACGCAGTATTTT.